The 9 T cell receptor beta chains below all came from one sample that was sequenced in a study of T cells in Graves' hyperthyroidism and ophthalmopathy. Researchers amplified the TCR beta CDR3 regions from RNA transcripts. First-round RT-PCR with HTBI primers amplified the TCR CDR3 region. TCRdb re-derived calls from the multiplex PCR reads in MiXCR, one entry per CDR3 protein. This sample has roughly 260,000 distinct CDR3 sequences; 13% to 15% occur once, and the top ten carry about 14%. The sequenced sample consisted of blood. The source of these receptors is a woman between 40 and 50 years old with Graves' hyperthyroidism that later progressed to Graves' ophthalmopathy.

This clonotype was recorded at least ten times. The gene calls are TRBV28 and TRBJ2-2, with 10 bases fitting TRBD1. Germline assignment: CDR1 MDHEN and CDR2 SYDVKM. CDR3 length: 18 residues. V trimming: 8 bases; J trimming: 5 bases; junction bases outside the gene matches: 17. As DNA, the CDR3 is TGTGCCAGCGGGCGCCGGGACAGGGGAATAAGGTGGACCGGGGAGCTGTTTTTT. It specifies CASGRRDRGIRWTGELFF.

This clonotype was detected ten times or more. The chain joins TRBV29-1 to TRBJ2-1; D tentatively fits TRBD1 or TRBD2 (6 bases each). Trimming pared 5 bases from V and 0 bases from J, leaving 14 bases between. Germline assignment: CDR1 SQVTM and CDR2 ANQGSEA. This CDR3 comprises 15 residues. In DNA, the CDR3 is TGCAGCGTTAGGGGGACTTTGAGCTCCTACAATGAGCAGTTCTTC. It specifies CSVRGTLSSYNEQFF.

At least ten counts were recorded for this clonotype. This chain joins TRBV12-3 or TRBV12-4 and TRBJ2-7; 13 bases fit TRBD2. Trimming cost V 5 bases and J 5 bases; bases outside gene matches: 6. The CDR3 has 15 amino acids. The CDR3 DNA follows: TGTGCCAGCAGTACTACTAGCGGGAGGGCCGACGAGCAGTACTTC. Translating it yields CASSTTSGRADEQYF.

There are many counts of this clonotype. V and J are TRBV28 and TRBJ2-2, with 10 positions matching TRBD2. The CDR3 consists of 16 residues. Trimming took 2 bases from V and 5 from J; bases not matched to a gene: 5. Germline V gene data show CDR1 as MDHEN and CDR2 as SYDVKM. CDR3 nucleotides: TGTGCCAGCAGTTTAGTGAGCGGGAGGGAAACCGGGGAGCTGTTTTTT. Protein sequence: CASSLVSGRETGELFF.

The chain carries TRBV20-1 and TRBJ2-5, with D possibly being TRBD1 (6 bases). V lost 5 bases to trimming and J lost 2 bases, with 15 bases between them. CDR1 and CDR2 from the germline V gene are DFQATT and SNEGSKA (reference sequence). This CDR3 region has 14 residues. For the CDR3, the DNA is TGCAGTGCTTGGGTCCTAGGGACACAAGAGACCCAGTACTTC. Protein product: CSAWVLGTQETQYF.

For this clonotype: A much more abundant neighbour one base away suggests this may be a read error. The chain carries TRBV6-1 and TRBJ2-2, with no clear D. The length of the CDR3 is 13 residues. V lost 3 bases and J 1 base, leaving 3 bases between the germline ends. CDR1 MNHNS and CDR2 SASEGT come from the germline V gene. CDR3 residues: CASSDVNTGELFF. The CDR3, as DNA: TGTGCCAGCAGTGATGTGAACACCGGGGAGCTGTTTTTT.

This clonotype was seen a handful of times. Just one base apart from a much larger clone, this may be a read error. The rearrangement joins TRBV18 to TRBJ1-1; D ambiguous. Trimming shortened V by 3 bases and J by 0 bases, and 5 bases separated the two germline ends. The CDR3 extends over 13 amino acids. Germline lookup yields CDR1 KGHSH and CDR2 LQKENI. The CDR3 sequence is CASSPAVNTEAFF. The CDR3 DNA is TGTGCCAGCTCACCCGCGGTGAACACTGAAGCTTTCTTT.

As regards this clonotype: This may be a read error, as it is one base from a much larger clone. The rearrangement uses TRBV30 and TRBJ1-2, with D hard to call. The germline V and J ends were trimmed by 4 bases and 6 bases, with 15 bases remaining between them. Per germline, CDR1 GTSNPN and CDR2 SVGIG (reference sequence). This CDR3 is built from 13 residues. The CDR3 is CAWNPSGDHGYTF. The CDR3 bases are TGTGCCTGGAATCCTTCCGGGGATCATGGCTACACCTTC.

This clonotype came up many times. The rearrangement joins TRBV28 to TRBJ1-1; perhaps TRBD1 as D (6 bases). Germline V gene sequence: CDR1 MDHEN, CDR2 SYDVKM. V gave up 7 bases and J gave up 4 bases, with 13 bases separating them. The CDR3 length is 13 residues. CDR3 coding DNA: TGTGCCAGCAACAAGGGGGGGCCCACTGAAGCTTTCTTT. Amino acids: CASNKGGPTEAFF.